Below are 9 T cell receptor beta chains sequenced from a single sample in a study of blood T cell repertoires in COVID-19. Only in-frame clones appear in the TCRdb table, and some are missing; sequencing was by immunoSEQ multiplex PCR. The sample contains about 70,000 clones, 86% of which appear only once. The sequencing input was peripheral blood. The source of these receptors is a middle-aged man with COVID-19, enrolled during active disease.

The rearrangement joins TRBV7-9 to TRBJ1-6, with 10 bases fitting TRBD1. V gave up 5 bases and J gave up 9 bases; unmatched junction bases: 16. CDR3 length equals 18 residues. CDR1 is SEHNR and CDR2 is FQNEAQ in the germline V gene (reference sequence). CDR3 loop: CASSTRQPSDRGVSPLHF. DNA of the CDR3: TGTGCCAGCAGCACGCGCCAGCCCTCGGACAGGGGGGTTTCACCCCTCCACTTT.

The J gene is TRBJ2-2, the V gene TRBV3-1 (or the pseudogene TRBV3-2), with TRBD1 matching over 7 bases. This CDR3 region has 16 residues. CDR1 and CDR2 from the germline V gene are LGHDT and YNNKEL (reference sequence). Losses at the gene ends were 4 bases for V and 4 bases for J; bases not matched to a gene: 9. CDR3 nucleotide sequence: TGTGCCAGCAGCCCAACAGGGGCCCGGGGCACCGGGGAGCTGTTTTTT. Protein sequence: CASSPTGARGTGELFF.

This clone has more than one count but fewer than ten. The chain joins TRBV7-2 to TRBJ1-2; 7 nucleotides line up with TRBD1. The CDR3 spans 13 residues. The germline gives CDR1 SGHTA, CDR2 FQGNSA. After removal of 5 bases from V and 8 bases from J, the junction contained 8 bases not matched to a gene. CDR3 DNA: TGTGCCAGCAGCCCCCAGACAGGGCAAGGCTACACCTTC. Translation: CASSPQTGQGYTF.

V and J are TRBV7-9 and TRBJ1-4; possible D gene TRBD1, 5 bases. Germline CDR1 and CDR2: SEHNR and FQNEAQ (reference sequence). This CDR3 is 15 amino acids long. V lost 5 bases to trimming and J lost 7 bases, with 17 bases between them. CDR3 sequence (DNA): TGTGCCAGCAGCATATCCGGGACTGTGGGTGAAAAACTGTTTTTT. Encoded protein: CASSISGTVGEKLFF.

The V and J genes are TRBV7-9 and TRBJ1-1, with D possibly being TRBD1 (6 bases). This CDR3 contains 15 residues. V lost 2 bases to trimming and J lost 7 bases, with 17 bases between them. Germline V lookup: CDR1 SEHNR, CDR2 FQNEAQ (reference sequence). Written as DNA, the CDR3 is TGTGCCAGCAGCTTACAGGGGCCGACCCCCCTTGAAGCTTTCTTT. As protein: CASSLQGPTPLEAFF.

The V and J genes are TRBV24-1 and TRBJ1-1; 8 bases are shared with TRBD1. Germline V gives CDR1 KGHDR, CDR2 SFDVKD. The junction had 8 bases not matched to a gene; V was cut back by 2 bases and J by 4 bases. CDR3 length equals 16 residues. For the CDR3, the DNA is TGTGCCACCAGTGATTCCGGACAGGGTCGTTGCACTGAAGCTTTCTTT. Protein: CATSDSGQGRCTEAFF.

This chain uses TRBV7-3 with TRBJ2-5; 8 nucleotides agree with TRBD2. Germline loops: CDR1 SGHTA, CDR2 FQGTGA. The V segment lost 4 bases and the J segment 1 base; nucleotides outside the gene matches: 8. The CDR3 has 16 amino acids. CDR3 region: CASSSQPAGGQETQYF. The DNA of the CDR3 is TGTGCCAGCAGCTCCCAACCTGCGGGGGGCCAAGAGACCCAGTACTTC.

The V gene is TRBV6-5, the J gene TRBJ2-2; D uncertain. The ends were cut back, 6 bases at V and 4 bases at J, with 15 bases in the middle. Per germline, CDR1 MNHEY and CDR2 SVGAGI. The CDR3 is made up of 15 amino acids. CDR3 protein: CASRAALGPTGELFF. The DNA for the CDR3 is TGTGCCAGCAGAGCAGCTCTGGGCCCCACCGGGGAGCTGTTTTTT.

About this clone itself: Other DNA sequences in the sample encode the same CDR3. CDR3 in DNA: TGTGCCTGGAGCAGATCCTACAATGAGCAGTTCTTC. Amino acids: CAWSRSYNEQFF. This chain links TRBV30 with TRBJ2-1; D is undetermined. Trimming removed 3 bases at V and 1 base at J, with 4 bases between. CDR1 GTSNPN and CDR2 SVGIG come from the germline V gene (reference sequence). The CDR3 consists of 12 residues.